The present T cell receptor (beta chain) was sequenced within a study of blood T cell repertoires in COVID-19. At the level of the study: T cells, B-cell-depleted T cells, or PBMCs supplied cDNA or gDNA.

A word on this clone: Other DNA variants within this sample encode the same CDR3.

This CDR3 is built from 12 residues. CDR1 is KGHSH, CDR2 LQKENI, per germline. Trimming took 3 bases from V and 0 from J, leaving 2 bases between them. The repertoire was sequenced with immunoSEQ multiplex PCR; TCRdb's copy has only in-frame clones and lacks some. The top ten clones hold roughly 4% of a sample with under 150,000 clones, about 87% of them seen once. Sequenced input: peripheral blood. This chain links TRBV18 with TRBJ1-1, with D unresolved. The TCR comes from a middle-aged woman with acute or convalescent COVID-19. CDR3 sequence (DNA): TGTGCCAGCTCACCCATGAACACTGAAGCTTTCTTT. It is translated as CASSPMNTEAFF. Supplemented by reference TRBV18 and TRBJ1-1, the full variable domain reads NAGVMQNPRHLVRRRGQEARLRCSPMKGHSHVYWYRQLPEEGLKFMVYLQKENIIDESGMPKERFSAEFPKEGPSILRIQQVVRGDSAAYFCASSPMNTEAFFGQGTRLTVV.